The T cell receptor (beta chain) under discussion was sequenced for a study of blood T cell repertoires in COVID-19. Across the whole study: Samples representing acute and convalescent COVID-19 were sourced from the United States, Italy and Spain. Sources were T cells, B-cell-depleted T cells, or PBMCs; the material itself was cDNA or gDNA.

Authors' analysis steps: Reference gene primers were amplified, and this amplification served to estimate nucleated cell counts. Assay used: immunoSEQ multiplex PCR; TCRdb lists only in-frame clones, some missing. Clone size and V and J calls were adopted from that table, with D and trimming inferred from the DNA. The sample shows about 190,000 clones, around 85% of them seen only once. The sequencing sample was made of peripheral blood. The source of this sequence is an older man with active or convalescent COVID-19.

As DNA, the CDR3 is TGCGCCAGCAGCTTTTCCGGGGATGTGGCGGGGAATGGCTACACCTTC. Protein sequence: CASSFSGDVAGNGYTF. V gene TRBV5-1 combines with J gene TRBJ1-2; D unclear. This CDR3 is built from 16 residues. V lost 2 bases, J lost 6 bases, and 20 bases lay in between. Germline lookup yields CDR1 SGHRS and CDR2 YFSETQ.